A single sample is the source of the 5 T cell receptor beta chains below, sequenced in a study of shared clonotypes between healthy human individuals (dated by TCRdb to 2018 to 2021). The method was the immunoSEQ multiplex PCR assay. TCRdb took this table from immuneACCESS and kept in-frame rearrangements with V and J called. Such tables lack part of the clones; where checked against another copy, unresolved V genes explain under half of the gap, and the rest is unexplained. Recorded for this sample are about 520,000 clones; 81% of them occurred a single time. Of the sample, about 13% falls within the top ten clones. The material sequenced was PBMCs. The receptors originated from a woman in her 40s in good health. Some clones in this sample may be carry-over from other donors' samples.

The V and J genes are TRBV11-2 and TRBJ2-5; D gene unclear. Trimming shortened V by 1 base and J by 1 base, and 4 bases separated the two germline ends. The CDR3 runs 13 residues. The germline gives CDR1 SGHAT, CDR2 FQNNGV. The CDR3 region is CASSLAPQETQYF. The CDR3 nucleotides read TGTGCCAGCAGCTTAGCGCCCCAAGAGACCCAGTACTTC.

About this clone: This sequence is one base from a far larger clone and is likely a read error. This sample includes further DNA sequences coding for the same CDR3. This chain joins TRBV4-3 and TRBJ2-6; D may be TRBD1 (6 bases). This CDR3 has 16 amino acids. The germline gives CDR1 LGHNA, CDR2 YSLEER. The CDR3 region has the DNA TGCGCCAGTAGCCAAGATGCAGGGGTCGGGGCCAACGTCCTGACTTTC. Residues: CASSQDAGVGANVLTF.

The chain employs TRBV12-5 and TRBJ2-7; perhaps TRBD1 as D (6 bases). The CDR3 runs to 12 residues. Per germline, CDR1 LGHNT and CDR2 FRNRAP. The V gene lost 7 bases and the J gene lost 5 bases, with 12 bases spanning the gap. The CDR3 protein is CASAWGRNEQYF. CDR3 nucleotide sequence: TGTGCTAGTGCCTGGGGGCGGAACGAGCAGTACTTC.

The chain carries TRBV5-4 and TRBJ2-7, with a possible D match to TRBD2 (6 bases). This CDR3 spans 17 amino acids. The V gene's germline CDR1 is SGHNT and CDR2 YYREEE (reference sequence). V gave up 1 base and J gave up 4 bases, with 21 bases separating them. The CDR3: CASSLWKFGGEGYEQYF. In DNA form, the CDR3 reads TGTGCCAGCAGCTTGTGGAAATTCGGGGGAGAGGGGTACGAGCAGTACTTC.

This clone was seen only once. This sequence joins TRBV5-6 and TRBJ1-2; 8 bases match TRBD1. V lost 4 bases, J lost 5 bases, and 16 bases stayed unmatched. Germline-derived CDR1 and CDR2 are SGHDT and YYEEEE. The CDR3 extends over 17 amino acids. CDR3 coding DNA: TGTGCCAGCAGCCTCCTCGGGGCAGGGGGCGCTTTTTATGGCTACACCTTC. Its protein is CASSLLGAGGAFYGYTF.